One TCR beta chain is described in this entry. Its specificity is not known. Germline V gene lookup returns CDR1 MNHNS and CDR2 SASEGT. J gave up 9 bases and V 6 bases, and 17 bases lay outside the gene matches. The CDR3 is 17 residues long. TCRdb independently ran MiXCR on the RT-PCR reads; one entry per CDR3 protein. This table has about 620,000 distinct CDR3 sequences, 12% appearing once. These data originate in a study of response to subunit inactivated influenza vaccine. Study conclusions and caveats: Authors suggested seasonal influenza vaccinations each recruit few new T cells.

This chain uses TRBV6-1 with TRBJ1-6; 7 nucleotides align to TRBD1. The source was PBMCs from blood, collected on the day of vaccination. The receptor's source is a man aged 50-59 years who received an inactivated influenza vaccine. The CDR3 DNA sequence: TGTGCCAGCAGCCAAGAGGTTCCCGGGACAGTTATTTCACCCCTCCACTTT. This codes for CASSQEVPGTVISPLHF.